This TCR beta chain was sequenced in a study of vaccination and CD4 T cells after COVID-19. This clonotype was observed a few times. Antigen unknown. The treatment is: roughly 10-day PBMC culture with coronavirus spike peptide pools or control peptides (ViraFEST assay). Gathered ahead of the COVID-19 pandemic (2011-2018) were the CD4+ T cells of the unexposed donor. By negative selection, CD4+ T cells were isolated once culture had run for around ten days. Trimming at V came to 3 bases and at J to 2 bases, leaving 8 bases not matched to a gene. In germline, CDR1 is SGHVS, CDR2 FQNEAQ. The CDR3 loop spans 16 amino acids. Sequencing of cultured CD4+ T cell DNA used the Oncomine TCR Beta short-read assay. TCRdb independently ran MiXCR on the PCR reads; one entry per CDR3 protein. The sample contains over 5,500 distinct CDR3 sequences, under 65% of which appear only once.

The sample consisted of CD4+ T cells from blood, cultured in vitro. This receptor was taken from a human donor in good health. V is TRBV7-8 and J is TRBJ2-3; 7 bases fit TRBD2. CDR3 amino acids: CASSLRASGNTDTQYF. The CDR3 bases are TGTGCCAGCAGCTTGAGGGCGAGCGGGAACACAGATACGCAGTATTTT. Filled out from reference TRBV7-8 and TRBJ2-3, the complete variable domain reads GAGVSQSPRYKVAKRGQDVALRCDPISGHVSLFWYQQALGQGPEFLTYFQNEAQLDKSGLPSDRFFAERPEGSVSTLKIQRTQQEDSAVYLCASSLRASGNTDTQYFGPGTRLTVL.